The present T cell receptor (beta chain) was sequenced within a study of shared clonotypes between healthy human individuals. Findings and caveats of the study: Four donors held about 5% of naive CD4 clonotypes in common.

All the donors were Caucasian adults who lived in Nashville, Tennessee. V shed 6 bases and J shed 7 bases, with 13 bases lying between them. Germline CDR1 is SNHLY and CDR2 is FYNNEI. The CDR3 has 12 amino acids. As for this clone: Antigen: not known.

It was at deep level that the assay was run. Source study methods: Sequence data from immunoSEQ were junction-only and lacked quality scores; consequently, filtering differed. Here immunoSEQ multiplex PCR was the method, and the copy in TCRdb shows in-frame clones only, minus some. V and J calls and clone size are copied from that table; D and trimming were computed from the DNA. Among roughly 220,000 clones listed, 60% to 70% were seen once. The gene calls are TRBV2 and TRBJ2-7; D is undetermined. The sequence derives from a man aged 30 to 45 in good health. Input material: memory CD4+ T cells sorted from blood. The sample's subset: CD45RA-negative fraction. The CDR3 DNA reads TGTGCCAGCAGCAACAACGGCCGGGAGCAGTACTTC. Its translation is CASSNNGREQYF. Complete variable domain (other parts from reference TRBV2 and TRBJ2-7): EPEVTQTPSHQVTQMGQEVILRCVPISNHLYFYWYRQILGQKVEFLVSFYNNEISEKSEIFDDQFSVERPDGSNFTLKIRSTKLEDSAMYFCASSNNGREQYFGPGTRLTVT.